The 18 T cell receptor beta chains below were found in one sample sequenced in a study of blood T cell repertoires in COVID-19. Libraries were prepared by immunoSEQ multiplex PCR; TCRdb keeps only in-frame clonotypes and omits some of them. The sample consists of 200,000 to 300,000 clones, 70% to 90% of them appearing once. The sequenced material came from PBMCs or T cells enriched from blood (not recorded which). The receptors come from a woman aged 40 to 49 with acute COVID-19.

This chain uses TRBV4-2 with TRBJ2-5, with TRBD2 matching over 11 bases. Germline assignment: CDR1 LGHNA and CDR2 YNFKEQ. The CDR3 consists of 17 residues. V shed 0 bases and J 5 bases; nucleotides not matched to a gene: 8. CDR3 DNA: TGTGCCAGCAGCCAAGATATGTTAGCTAGCGGGGGGGAGACCCAGTACTTC. Amino acid sequence: CASSQDMLASGGETQYF.

The DNA of the CDR3 is TGTGCCAGCAGTTACGGAGGGGCTAATGAAAAACTGTTTTTT. Residues: CASSYGGANEKLFF. The chain is built from TRBV6-5 and TRBJ1-4, with a weak D call TRBD1 (5 bases). Per the germline V gene, CDR1 is MNHEY and CDR2 is SVGAGI. V lost 2 bases to trimming and J lost 3 bases, with 7 bases between them. This CDR3 contains 14 residues.

The rearrangement joins TRBV5-1 to TRBJ1-1; D may be TRBD1 (5 bases). Germline V gene sequence: CDR1 SGHRS, CDR2 YFSETQ. CDR3 size: 14 residues. The germline V and J ends were trimmed by 7 bases and 4 bases, with 17 bases remaining between them. CDR3 sequence: CASVDPGGSTEAFF. The CDR3 nucleotides read TGCGCCAGCGTGGATCCCGGGGGTAGCACTGAAGCTTTCTTT.

The V gene is TRBV19, the J gene TRBJ1-1, with 8 positions matching TRBD1. Germline assignment: CDR1 LNHDA and CDR2 SQIVND (reference sequence). This CDR3 has 17 residues. V dropped 8 bases and J dropped 6; count of bases not matched to a gene: 20. This CDR3 is CASADPGTGLLGSEAFF. CDR3 nucleotides: TGTGCCAGTGCTGACCCCGGGACAGGCCTTTTGGGGTCTGAAGCTTTCTTT.

The chain employs TRBV2 and TRBJ1-4; 7 bases agree with TRBD1. Germline assignment: CDR1 SNHLY and CDR2 FYNNEI. J was trimmed by 3 bases and V by 6 bases; bases with no gene match: 4. CDR3 size: 14 residues. The CDR3, as DNA: TGTGCCAGCAGGGGGACAGCCTCTAATGAAAAACTGTTTTTT. Translation: CASRGTASNEKLFF. The full variable domain, its missing parts supplied by reference TRBV2 and TRBJ1-4, is EPEVTQTPSHQVTQMGQEVILRCVPISNHLYFYWYRQILGQKVEFLVSFYNNEISEKSEIFDDQFSVERPDGSNFTLKIRSTKLEDSAMYFCASRGTASNEKLFFGSGTQLSVL.

The V call is TRBV27, the J call TRBJ2-7; D is ambiguous. Germline V CDR1 and CDR2: MNHEY, SMNVEV (reference sequence). With 3 bases removed from V and 0 bases from J, the gap between germline ends came to 12 bases. The CDR3 length is 15 residues. CDR3: CASSFPERLSYEQYV. CDR3 sequence (DNA): TGTGCCAGCAGTTTCCCCGAGCGACTCTCCTACGAGCAGTACGTC.

This clone was detected a few times. The chain combines TRBV20-1 with TRBJ2-1; no definite D call. V shed 8 bases and J shed 6 bases, with 8 bases lying between them. The CDR3 contains 10 residues. Germline V gives CDR1 DFQATT, CDR2 SNEGSKA (reference sequence). The CDR3 DNA follows: TGCAGTCCGAGCTCCAATGAGCAGTTCTTC. Amino acid sequence: CSPSSNEQFF.

The DNA for the CDR3 is TGTGCCAGCAGTCTAAAAACAGGGTCTGGCGGCTACACCTTC. This encodes CASSLKTGSGGYTF. The genes are TRBV27 and TRBJ1-2, with D perhaps matching TRBD1 (6 bases). Looked up from germline, CDR1 is MNHEY and CDR2 is SMNVEV (reference sequence). The CDR3 covers 14 residues. Trimming removed 5 bases at V and 8 bases at J, with 18 bases between.

CDR3 in DNA: TGCGCCAGCGGAACAGGGGGCGCGGGCGAGCAGTACTTC. It translates to CASGTGGAGEQYF. The rearrangement uses TRBV5-1 and TRBJ2-7; TRBD1 agrees at 9 bases. Germline CDR1 reads SGHRS; CDR2 reads YFSETQ. The CDR3 covers 13 residues. Trimming took 7 bases from V and 6 from J; bases not matched to a gene: 8. The complete variable domain, with remaining parts taken from reference TRBV5-1 and TRBJ2-7, reads KAGVTQTPRYLIKTRGQQVTLSCSPISGHRSVSWYQQTPGQGLQFLFEYFSETQRNKGNFPGRFSGRQFSNSRSEMNVSTLELGDSALYLCASGTGGAGEQYFGPGTRLTVT.

The chain employs TRBV18 and TRBJ2-5; no clear D gene. With 6 bases removed from V and 3 bases from J, the gap between germline ends came to 11 bases. The CDR3 contains 13 residues. Germline V gene data show CDR1 as KGHSH and CDR2 as LQKENI. The CDR3 is CASSAEAEETQYF. Written as DNA, the CDR3 is TGTGCCAGCTCTGCCGAGGCTGAAGAGACCCAGTACTTC.

The rearrangement uses TRBV4-3 and TRBJ1-6, with TRBD1 as a possible D gene (5 bases). CDR1 and CDR2 (germline): LGHNA, YSLEER. V lost 0 bases, J lost 6 bases, and 15 bases lay in between. This CDR3 has 17 residues. The CDR3: CASSQDLITGINSPLHF. Here the CDR3 DNA reads TGCGCCAGCAGCCAAGATCTGATAACAGGCATTAATTCACCCCTCCACTTT.

The genes are TRBV4-1 and TRBJ1-3; D is uncertain. V shed 2 bases and J shed 4 bases, with 15 bases lying between them. Germline loops: CDR1 MGHRA, CDR2 YSYEKL. The CDR3 loop spans 16 amino acids. CDR3 DNA: TGCGCCAGCAGCCAACCCACCGGGTCAGAAGGAAACACCATATATTTT. Translation: CASSQPTGSEGNTIYF.

DNA for the CDR3: TGTGCCAGCTCACCTCGGACAGGGGGCTACGAGCAGTACTTC. This encodes CASSPRTGGYEQYF. This chain joins TRBV18 and TRBJ2-7, with TRBD1 identical over 10 bases. The germline V gene encodes CDR1 KGHSH and CDR2 LQKENI. The CDR3 sequence is 14 residues long. V shed 3 bases and J 3 bases; nucleotides not matched to a gene: 2.

The V gene is TRBV4-3, the J gene TRBJ2-7; 9 bases align to TRBD1. V lost 5 bases to trimming and J lost 5 bases; unmatched junction nucleotides: 4. This CDR3 has 13 amino acids. Looked up from germline, CDR1 is LGHNA and CDR2 is YSLEER. CDR3 loop: CASSTRQGDEQYV. CDR3 in DNA: TGCGCCAGCAGCACGAGACAGGGGGACGAGCAGTACGTC.

The chain has TRBV10-2 and TRBJ1-1; 11 nucleotides match TRBD1. The length of the CDR3 is 13 residues. Germline assignment: CDR1 WSHSY and CDR2 SAAADI. The J segment lost 4 bases and the V segment lost 6 bases, leaving 1 base of the junction unmatched. The CDR3 coding sequence is TGCGCCAGCAGAGGGACAGGGGGCACTGAAGCTTTCTTT. This translates into CASRGTGGTEAFF.

This chain links TRBV7-8 with TRBJ2-2; perhaps TRBD1 as D (5 bases). Trimming took 4 bases from V and 7 from J, leaving 16 bases between them. CDR1 and CDR2 from the germline V gene are SGHVS and FQNEAQ. The CDR3 runs 15 residues. The CDR3 bases are TGTGCCAGCAGCTCACCGACAGAACGGAGCGGGGAGCTGTTTTTT. This gives the protein CASSSPTERSGELFF.

The V call is TRBV5-1, the J call TRBJ2-2; no definite D call. This CDR3 is built from 12 residues. V was cut by 6 bases and J by 4 bases, with 7 bases left in between. Germline CDR1 and CDR2: SGHRS and YFSETQ. The CDR3 nucleotides are TGCGCCAGCAACGAGCCCACCGGGGAGCTGTTTTTT. Residues: CASNEPTGELFF.

J is TRBJ2-1 and V is TRBV11-2; 10 bases agree with TRBD2. Germline values: CDR1 SGHAT, CDR2 FQNNGV. The CDR3 runs 17 residues. J gave up 0 bases and V 2 bases, and 4 bases lay outside the gene matches. CDR3 sequence: CASSLLAGASSYNEQFF. CDR3 nucleotide sequence: TGTGCCAGCAGCTTACTAGCGGGAGCCAGCTCCTACAATGAGCAGTTCTTC.